The clone carrying this T cell receptor (beta chain) was recorded at least ten times. From the RACE reads, TCRdb called clonotypes with MiXCR, one entry per CDR3 protein. The sample includes about 50,000 distinct CDR3 sequences, around 10% of them seen just once. These data come from a study of human T cells and chemical hapten exposure. The time point here: patch test 2, 6 weeks after DPC sensitization. Treatment defined: therapeutic diphenylcyclopropenone sensitization with weekly scalp DPC. The TCR comes from a woman between 45 and 65 years old with alopecia areata. Some clones in this sample may be carry-over from other donors' samples. Sample: whole blood, taken in connection with sensitization to the hapten diphenylcyclopropenone (DPC).

Here the CDR3 DNA reads TGCAGTGCCCCTGGGTCTAGGAACACTGAAGCTTTCTTT. It codes for CSAPGSRNTEAFF. This chain joins TRBV20-1 and TRBJ1-1, with D unclear. Trimming cost V 6 bases and J 1 base, with 12 bases left between them. The CDR3 is 13 residues long. Germline values: CDR1 DFQATT, CDR2 SNEGSKA (reference sequence).